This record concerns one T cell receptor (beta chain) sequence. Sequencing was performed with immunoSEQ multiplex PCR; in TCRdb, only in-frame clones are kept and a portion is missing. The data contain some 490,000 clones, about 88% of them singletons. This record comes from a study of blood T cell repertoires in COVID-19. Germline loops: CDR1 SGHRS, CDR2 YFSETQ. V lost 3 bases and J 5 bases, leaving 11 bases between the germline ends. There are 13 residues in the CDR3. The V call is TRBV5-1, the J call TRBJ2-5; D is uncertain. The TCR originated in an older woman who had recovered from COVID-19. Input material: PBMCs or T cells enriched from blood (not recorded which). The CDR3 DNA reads TGCGCCAGCAGCTACACGCCACAGGAGACCCAGTACTTC. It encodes CASSYTPQETQYF.